This T cell receptor beta chain was sequenced in a study of blood T cell repertoires in COVID-19 (dated by TCRdb to 2020 to 2022). Background for the entire study: Collaborator samples came from the United States, Italy and Spain and covered acute and convalescent phases of COVID-19. The prospective study material was composed of cDNA or gDNA derived from T cells, B-cell-depleted T cells, or PBMCs. Subjects who had been exposed to COVID-19, were actively infected with it, or had recovered from it provided the deeply sampled blood TCRbeta repertoires that made up the dataset. The repertoires were made available in a free public database intended to serve as a resource for research on the immune response to SARS-CoV-2. Samples were obtained from the ongoing ImmuneRACE study (first 160 participants) and from 1,254 subjects provided by 6 global collaborators. Sample metadata almost always included a de-identified subject ID, COVID-19 status, age in years and sex. Where HLA class I and class II types were available, the types were taken from metadata supplied by the sample provider, not from assay-based typing. Broader findings and caveats from the paper: How much clinical and demographic metadata was included differed by source and by participant, and the metadata was provided uncurated.

TCRbeta CDR3 regions were amplified from genomic DNA using the immunoSEQ Assay, a bias-controlled multiplex PCR. Per the original workflow: Within the assay, amplification of reference gene primers was used to estimate how many nucleated cells each sample contained. To quantify the absolute abundance of each unique TCRbeta CDR3 rearrangement, sequence reads were collapsed and filtered. For each sample, productive Simpson clonality was calculated by taking the square root of Simpson's diversity index across productive rearrangements. TCRdb stores this immuneACCESS table with in-frame sequences only. Part of the clones is absent; in the studies checked, under half of the shortfall reflects unresolved V genes, and no reason is known for the rest. The V and J calls and clone size are taken from that table; D and trimming were inferred from the DNA. A total of about 360,000 clones appear in this sample, about 83% of them only once. Jointly, the top ten make up approximately 3.1% of the sample.

This clone was counted between two and nine times. No cognate antigen has been identified for it. No base qualities exist here, and no much larger clone lies one base off it. The germline V gene sets CDR1 to MNHEY and CDR2 to SVGEGT. The CDR3 has 14 amino acids, counting the end cysteine and phenylalanine. The CDR3 DNA has 42 bases and is translated from base 1. Trimming takes 5 bases off V and 7 bases off J; junction bases not matched to a gene: 7. Each collaborating institution followed its own protocols to collect whole blood in K2EDTA tubes. For TCRbeta analysis, collaborator samples were shipped as frozen whole blood, as isolated PBMCs, or as DNA extracted from either sample type.

The chain couples TRBV6-2 or TRBV6-3 to TRBJ1-2, with TRBD1 matching 10 junction bases. Sequences were obtained from peripheral blood. The source of this sequence is a man aged 25-45 years with active or convalescent COVID-19. CDR3 reads: CASSQGQGRFGYTF. The DNA sequence follows: TGTGCCAGCAGTCAGGGACAGGGGCGGTTTGGCTACACCTTC.